The rows below give T cell receptor beta chains drawn from one sample of a study of technical replicates of blood from a handful of donors. The protocol was immunoSEQ multiplex PCR, while the TCRdb copy is restricted to in-frame clones and leaves out a portion. The sample lists approximately 70,000 clones; approximately 96% were seen once. The sequenced material came from T cells isolated from PBMCs. The receptors shown here come from a human donor in good health. The CDR3 runs from the conserved cysteine through the conserved F or W. D genes are given only for firm matches. Expanded clones are given a class, and other clones once, few, many or no size at all.

CDR3nt,CDR3aa,abundance,v_gene,d_gene,j_gene
TGTGCCAGCAGGAGGGGGGGAGAGCAGTACTTC,CASRRGGEQYF,-,TRBV6-5,-,TRBJ2-7
TGTGCCGTTACGGAAAGCGCGCCTTACGAGCAGTACTTC,CAVTESAPYEQYF,-,TRBV28,-,TRBJ2-7
TGTGCCAGCAGCCGTCAAAACGGACAATTGGATGAAAAACTGTTTTTT,CASSRQNGQLDEKLFF,-,TRBV7-3,-,TRBJ1-4
TGCGCCAGCAGCAGGGGACTAGCGGGATCGTACGAGCAGTACTTC,CASSRGLAGSYEQYF,-,TRBV4-1,TRBD2,TRBJ2-7
TGTGCCAGCAGCCCCCTTGTTTTCCCAGATACGCAGTATTTT,CASSPLVFPDTQYF,-,TRBV11-3,-,TRBJ2-3
TGCGCCAGCAGCTTGGGGAGTCGGGGGGCGTTGTCCTACGAGCAGTACTTC,CASSLGSRGALSYEQYF,-,TRBV5-1,-,TRBJ2-7
TGTGCCAGCAGCTTGGTTAGGGACAGTGAGAACTATGGCTACACCTTC,CASSLVRDSENYGYTF,-,TRBV5-4,TRBD1,TRBJ1-2
TGTGCCAGCAGCGAGGGACTAGCGGACTACGAGCAGTACTTC,CASSEGLADYEQYF,once,TRBV7-9,TRBD2,TRBJ2-7
TGTGCCAGCAGTCCCTACACAGGGGCAGATACGCAGTATTTT,CASSPYTGADTQYF,-,TRBV27,TRBD1,TRBJ2-3
TGTGCCAGCAGGGAAGGGACAGGGGCAGCAGCTTTCTTT,CASREGTGAAAFF,-,TRBV6-5,TRBD1,TRBJ1-1
TGCAGCGTTGAGCTCGGAGAGGGTGTTGGGCAGCCCCAGCATTTT,CSVELGEGVGQPQHF,-,TRBV29-1,-,TRBJ1-5
TGCGCCAGCAGCCATCCGGGATCAGAGACCCAGTACTTC,CASSHPGSETQYF,-,TRBV4-1,-,TRBJ2-5
TGCGCCAGCAGCCCCAGAAGCGCGGGAGTTACTTACAATGAGCAGTTCTTC,CASSPRSAGVTYNEQFF,-,TRBV4-1,TRBD2,TRBJ2-1
TGCGCCAGCAGCCTTGACAGGGGCACTGAAGCTTTCTTT,CASSLDRGTEAFF,-,TRBV5-1,TRBD1,TRBJ1-1
TGTGCCAGCAGCCAAGAGGCACCCTCATCTGAAGCTTTCTTT,CASSQEAPSSEAFF,-,TRBV4-2,-,TRBJ1-1
TGTGCCAGCAGCGTAGAGGTACAGACCTATGGCTACACCTTC,CASSVEVQTYGYTF,-,TRBV9,-,TRBJ1-2
TGCGCCAGCAGCTTGGGGGGGCACGAGCAGTACTTC,CASSLGGHEQYF,-,TRBV5-1,-,TRBJ2-7
TGTGCCAGCAGTTCAAGCCAGGGTCCCCACAATCAGCCCCAGCATTTT,CASSSSQGPHNQPQHF,-,TRBV6-6,-,TRBJ1-5
TGCTCCGGTTGGGGAGGGGTGGCCTACGAGCAGTACTTC,CSGWGGVAYEQYF,-,TRBV29-1,TRBD2,TRBJ2-7
TGTGCCAGCAGCGGGATGTTGAACACTGAAGCTTTCTTT,CASSGMLNTEAFF,-,TRBV2,-,TRBJ1-1
TGCGCCAGCAGCCAACCCACAGGGGACTCCTACAATGAGCAGTTCTTC,CASSQPTGDSYNEQFF,-,TRBV4-3,TRBD1,TRBJ2-1
TGTGCCTCCCGGGGTACCGAGAACACTGAAGCTTTCTTT,CASRGTENTEAFF,-,TRBV30,-,TRBJ1-1